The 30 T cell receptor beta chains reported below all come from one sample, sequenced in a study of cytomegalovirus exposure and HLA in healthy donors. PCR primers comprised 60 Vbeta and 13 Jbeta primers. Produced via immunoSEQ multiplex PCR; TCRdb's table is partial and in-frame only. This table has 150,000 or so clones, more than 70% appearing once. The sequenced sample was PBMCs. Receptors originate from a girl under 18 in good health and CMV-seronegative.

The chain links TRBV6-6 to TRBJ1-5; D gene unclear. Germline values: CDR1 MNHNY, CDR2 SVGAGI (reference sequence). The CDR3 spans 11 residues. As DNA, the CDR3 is TGTGCGACCGGAGGCAATCAGCCCCAGCATTTT. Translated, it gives CATGGNQPQHF.

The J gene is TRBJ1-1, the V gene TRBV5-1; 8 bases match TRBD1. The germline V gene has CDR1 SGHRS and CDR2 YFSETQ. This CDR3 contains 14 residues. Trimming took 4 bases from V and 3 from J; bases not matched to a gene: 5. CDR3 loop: CASSMTGVHTEAFF. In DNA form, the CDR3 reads TGCGCCAGCAGCATGACAGGGGTACACACTGAAGCTTTCTTT.

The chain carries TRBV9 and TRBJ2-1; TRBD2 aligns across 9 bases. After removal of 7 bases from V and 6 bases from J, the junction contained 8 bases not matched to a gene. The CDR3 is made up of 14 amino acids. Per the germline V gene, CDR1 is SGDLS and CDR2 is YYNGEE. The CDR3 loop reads CASAGASGANEQFF. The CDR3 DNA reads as TGTGCCAGCGCAGGGGCTAGCGGGGCCAATGAGCAGTTCTTC.

The CDR3 region has the DNA TGTGCCAGCAGTTACGTAGGGGAAGCCTACGAGCAGTACTTC. Translated: CASSYVGEAYEQYF. This sequence joins TRBV6-5 and TRBJ2-7; D might be TRBD1 (5 bases). Germline assignment: CDR1 MNHEY and CDR2 SVGAGI. The CDR3 is 14 amino acids. V was pared by 2 bases and J by 2 bases, with 10 bases between.

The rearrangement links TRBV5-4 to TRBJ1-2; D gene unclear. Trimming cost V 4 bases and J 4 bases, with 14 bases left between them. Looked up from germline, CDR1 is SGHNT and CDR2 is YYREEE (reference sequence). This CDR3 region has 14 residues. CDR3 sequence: CASSVSLSSYGYTF. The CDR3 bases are TGTGCCAGCAGCGTAAGCCTTTCGAGCTATGGCTACACCTTC.

CDR3 sequence reads: CASSSFLYQPQHF. The CDR3 bases are TGTGCCAGCAGTTCCTTTCTATATCAGCCCCAGCATTTT. The chain joins TRBV2 to TRBJ1-5; D gene ambiguous. The CDR3 runs 13 residues. Per the germline V gene, CDR1 is SNHLY and CDR2 is FYNNEI. Trimming shortened V by 5 bases and J by 5 bases, and 10 bases separated the two germline ends.

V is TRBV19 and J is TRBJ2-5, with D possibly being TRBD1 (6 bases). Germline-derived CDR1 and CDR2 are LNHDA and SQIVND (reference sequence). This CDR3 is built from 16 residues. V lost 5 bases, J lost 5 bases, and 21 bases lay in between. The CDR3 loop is CASSEQGVVYGETQYF. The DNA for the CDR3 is TGTGCCAGTAGTGAACAGGGAGTCGTTTATGGGGAGACCCAGTACTTC.

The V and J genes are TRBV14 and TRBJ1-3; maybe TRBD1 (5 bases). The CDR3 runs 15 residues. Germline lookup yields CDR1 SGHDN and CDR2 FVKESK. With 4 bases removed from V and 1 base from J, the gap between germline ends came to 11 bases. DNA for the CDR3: TGTGCCAGCAGCCTCTCCGGGGGGTCTGGAAACACCATATATTTT. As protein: CASSLSGGSGNTIYF.

The CDR3 DNA reads TGTGCCAGCAGTTATCGCGTAGCCCAAGAGACCCAGTACTTC. It translates to CASSYRVAQETQYF. The chain uses TRBV6-5 and TRBJ2-5, with unresolved D. The germline V and J ends were trimmed by 3 bases and 1 base, with 9 bases remaining between them. The CDR3 has 14 residues. Per germline, CDR1 MNHEY and CDR2 SVGAGI.

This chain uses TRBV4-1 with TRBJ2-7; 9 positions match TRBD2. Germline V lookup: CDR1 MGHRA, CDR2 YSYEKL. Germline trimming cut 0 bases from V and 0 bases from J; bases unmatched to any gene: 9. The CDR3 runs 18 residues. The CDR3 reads CASSQEWASGEGSYEQYF. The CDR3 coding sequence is TGCGCCAGCAGCCAAGAGTGGGCTAGCGGGGAAGGCTCCTACGAGCAGTACTTC.

CDR3: CASSRLAGASNTGELFF. The CDR3, as DNA: TGTGCCAGTAGTAGGCTAGCGGGGGCCTCGAACACCGGGGAGCTGTTTTTT. V gene TRBV19 combines with J gene TRBJ2-2; TRBD2 agrees at 10 bases. In germline, CDR1 is LNHDA, CDR2 SQIVND (reference sequence). This CDR3 spans 17 amino acids. Trimming cost V 4 bases and J 0 bases; bases outside gene matches: 5. The whole variable domain, remainder taken from reference TRBV19 and TRBJ2-2, is DGGITQSPKYLFRKEGQNVTLSCEQNLNHDAMYWYRQDPGQGLRLIYYSQIVNDFQKGDIAEGYSVSREKKESFPLTVTSAQKNPTAFYLCASSRLAGASNTGELFFGEGSRLTVL.

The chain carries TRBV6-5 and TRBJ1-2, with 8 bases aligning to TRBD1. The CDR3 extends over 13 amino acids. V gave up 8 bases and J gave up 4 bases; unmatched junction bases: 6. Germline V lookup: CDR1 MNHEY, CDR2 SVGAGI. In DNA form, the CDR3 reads TGTGCCAGCGGAGCGACAGGGGCCTATGGCTACACCTTC. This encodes CASGATGAYGYTF.

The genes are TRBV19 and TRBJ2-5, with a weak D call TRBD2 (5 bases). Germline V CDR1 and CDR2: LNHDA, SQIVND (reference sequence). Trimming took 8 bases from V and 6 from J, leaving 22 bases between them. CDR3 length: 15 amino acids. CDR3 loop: CASSSGERWQKTQYF. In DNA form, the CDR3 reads TGTGCCAGTTCATCCGGGGAGCGGTGGCAAAAGACCCAGTACTTC.

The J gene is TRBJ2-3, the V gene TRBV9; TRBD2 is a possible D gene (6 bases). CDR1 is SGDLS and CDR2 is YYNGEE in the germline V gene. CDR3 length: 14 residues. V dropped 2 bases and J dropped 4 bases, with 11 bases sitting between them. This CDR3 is CASSVLGTPDTQYF. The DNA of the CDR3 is TGTGCCAGCAGCGTGCTTGGGACTCCAGATACGCAGTATTTT.

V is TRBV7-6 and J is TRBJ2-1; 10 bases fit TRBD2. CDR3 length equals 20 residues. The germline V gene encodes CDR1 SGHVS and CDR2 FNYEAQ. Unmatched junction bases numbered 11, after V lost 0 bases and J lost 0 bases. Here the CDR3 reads CASSLASGLASSSSYNEQFF. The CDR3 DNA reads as TGTGCCAGCAGCTTAGCGTCGGGACTAGCGTCGTCTAGCTCCTACAATGAGCAGTTCTTC.

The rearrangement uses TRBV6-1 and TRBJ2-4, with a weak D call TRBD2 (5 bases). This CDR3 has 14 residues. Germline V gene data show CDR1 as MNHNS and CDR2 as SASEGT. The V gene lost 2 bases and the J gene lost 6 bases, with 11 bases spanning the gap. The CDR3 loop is CASSEPGEGNIQYF. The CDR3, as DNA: TGTGCCAGCAGTGAACCAGGTGAGGGAAACATTCAGTACTTC.

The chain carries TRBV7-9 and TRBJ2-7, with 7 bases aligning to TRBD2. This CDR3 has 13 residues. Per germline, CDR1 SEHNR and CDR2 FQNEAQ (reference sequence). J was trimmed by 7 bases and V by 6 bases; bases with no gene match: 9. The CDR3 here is CASSFSGPEEQYF. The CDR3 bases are TGTGCCAGCAGTTTTAGCGGGCCGGAAGAGCAGTACTTC.

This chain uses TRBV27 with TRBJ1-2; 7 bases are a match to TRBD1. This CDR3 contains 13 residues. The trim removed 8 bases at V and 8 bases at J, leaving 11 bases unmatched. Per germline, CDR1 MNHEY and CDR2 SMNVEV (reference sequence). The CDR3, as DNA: TGTGCCAGCTACCCTAGGGGGCTGGGGGGCTACACCTTC. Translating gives CASYPRGLGGYTF.

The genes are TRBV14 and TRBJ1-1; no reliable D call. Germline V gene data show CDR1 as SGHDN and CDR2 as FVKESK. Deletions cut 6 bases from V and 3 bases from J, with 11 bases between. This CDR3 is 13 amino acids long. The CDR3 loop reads CASSPGSHTEAFF. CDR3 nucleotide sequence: TGTGCCAGCAGTCCGGGGAGTCACACTGAAGCTTTCTTT.

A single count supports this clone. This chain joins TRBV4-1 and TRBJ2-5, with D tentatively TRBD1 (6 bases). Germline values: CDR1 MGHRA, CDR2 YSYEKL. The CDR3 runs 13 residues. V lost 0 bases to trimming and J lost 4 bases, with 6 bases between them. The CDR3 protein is CASSQEGGETQYF. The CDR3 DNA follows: TGCGCCAGCAGCCAAGAAGGGGGAGAGACCCAGTACTTC.

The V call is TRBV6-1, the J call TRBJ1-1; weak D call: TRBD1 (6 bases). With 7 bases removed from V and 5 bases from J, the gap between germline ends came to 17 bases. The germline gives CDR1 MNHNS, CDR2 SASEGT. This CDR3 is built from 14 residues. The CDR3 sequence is CASTALLQGTEAFF. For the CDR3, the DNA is TGTGCCAGCACGGCCCTCCTACAGGGTACTGAAGCTTTCTTT.

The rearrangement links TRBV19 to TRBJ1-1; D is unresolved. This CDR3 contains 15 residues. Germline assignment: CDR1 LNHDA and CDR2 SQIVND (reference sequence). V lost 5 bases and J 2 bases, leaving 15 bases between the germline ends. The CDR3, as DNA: TGTGCCAGTAGTCTTCAAACGGACTTAAACACTGAAGCTTTCTTT. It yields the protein CASSLQTDLNTEAFF.

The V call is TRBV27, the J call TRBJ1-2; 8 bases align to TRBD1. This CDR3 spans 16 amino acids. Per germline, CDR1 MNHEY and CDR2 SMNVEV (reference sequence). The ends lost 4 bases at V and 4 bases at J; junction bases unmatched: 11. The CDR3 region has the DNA TGTGCCAGCAGTTCCACCCCGACAGGGGCGAGCTATGGCTACACCTTC. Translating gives CASSSTPTGASYGYTF.

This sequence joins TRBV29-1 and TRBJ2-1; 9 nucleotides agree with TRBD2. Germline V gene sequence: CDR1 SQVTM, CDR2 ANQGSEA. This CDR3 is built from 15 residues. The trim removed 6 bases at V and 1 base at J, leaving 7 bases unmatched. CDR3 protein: CSVRPLAGSYNEQFF. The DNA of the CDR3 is TGCAGCGTGAGGCCTCTAGCGGGATCCTACAATGAGCAGTTCTTC.

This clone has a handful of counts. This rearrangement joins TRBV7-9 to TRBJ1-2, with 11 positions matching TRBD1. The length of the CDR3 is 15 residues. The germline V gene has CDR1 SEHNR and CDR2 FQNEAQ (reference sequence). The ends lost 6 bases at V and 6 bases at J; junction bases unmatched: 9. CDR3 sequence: CASRTWDRGRDGYTF. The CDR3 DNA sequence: TGTGCCAGCAGGACCTGGGACAGGGGGAGGGATGGCTACACCTTC.

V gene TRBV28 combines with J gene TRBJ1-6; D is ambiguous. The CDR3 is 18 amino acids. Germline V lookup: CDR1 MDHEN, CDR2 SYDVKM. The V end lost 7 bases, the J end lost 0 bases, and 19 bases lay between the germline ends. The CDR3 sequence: CASTFGTAGSSYNSPLHF. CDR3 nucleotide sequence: TGTGCCAGCACTTTCGGCACAGCTGGGAGCTCCTATAATTCACCCCTCCACTTT.

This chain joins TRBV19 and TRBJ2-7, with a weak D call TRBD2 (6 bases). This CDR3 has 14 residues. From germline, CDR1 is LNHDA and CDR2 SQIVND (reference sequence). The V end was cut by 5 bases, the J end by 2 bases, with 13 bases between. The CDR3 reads CASSPGTSTYEQYF. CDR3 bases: TGTGCCAGTAGTCCCGGGACTTCCACCTACGAGCAGTACTTC.

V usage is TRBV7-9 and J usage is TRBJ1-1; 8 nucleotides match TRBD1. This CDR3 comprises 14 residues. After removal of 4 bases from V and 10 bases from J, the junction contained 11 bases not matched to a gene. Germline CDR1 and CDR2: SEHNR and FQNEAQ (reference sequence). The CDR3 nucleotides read TGTGCCAGCAGCTCCGGGACAGGTGGGCTGGGAGCTTTCTTT. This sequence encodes CASSSGTGGLGAFF.

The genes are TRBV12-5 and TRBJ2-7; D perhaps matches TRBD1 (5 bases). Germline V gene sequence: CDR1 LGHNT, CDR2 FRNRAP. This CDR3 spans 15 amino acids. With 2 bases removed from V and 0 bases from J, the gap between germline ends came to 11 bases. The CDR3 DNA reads TGTGCTAGTGGTTTGTCTGGGGCCGGCTCCTACGAGCAGTACTTC. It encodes CASGLSGAGSYEQYF.

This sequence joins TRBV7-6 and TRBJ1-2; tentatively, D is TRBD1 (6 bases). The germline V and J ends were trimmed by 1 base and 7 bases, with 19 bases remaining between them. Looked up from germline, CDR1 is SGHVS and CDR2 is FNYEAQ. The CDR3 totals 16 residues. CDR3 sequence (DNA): TGTGCCAGCAGCTTAGAGGTCCCGGCAGGGGCCGCTGGCTACACCTTC. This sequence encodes CASSLEVPAGAAGYTF.